This TCR beta chain was observed in a study of beta chain features in type 1 diabetes. V was pared by 4 bases and J by 0 bases, with 18 bases between. This CDR3 has 17 residues. Germline V lookup: CDR1 LGHNA, CDR2 YSLEER. Every bit of the isolated RNA underwent reverse transcription, so sequencing read expressed TCRB transcripts. Sequencing used immunoSEQ multiplex PCR; TCRdb keeps in-frame clones, though not all of them. The table lists fewer than 900,000 clones, about a sixth of them singletons. Study findings and constraints: Compared with healthy donors, patients appeared to share more similar naive, central memory and regulatory TCRB repertoires.

This clone was counted only a few times. Its matching antigen is unknown. Blood was drawn once from each donor into heparinised tubes. The draws averaged approximately 120 mL. Sorting produced populations that all topped 95% purity. Sequencing input: naive CD4+ T cells from blood. This sequence was found in a woman aged 18-29 years in good health. This chain links TRBV4-3 with TRBJ1-2; D may be TRBD1 (5 bases). For the CDR3, the DNA is TGCGCCAGCAGCCTCACGGGTCACAGGATCGCTAACTATGGCTACACCTTC. Amino acid sequence: CASSLTGHRIANYGYTF.